A selection of T cell receptor beta chains follows, all from one sample in a study of beta chain features in type 1 diabetes. The assay was immunoSEQ multiplex PCR, and TCRdb's table has in-frame clones only and misses some. The repertoire includes about 360,000 clones, roughly 12% of them detected once, and 0.017% sits in the top ten. Specimen: naive CD4+ T cells from blood. These receptors originate from a man between 18 and 35 years old in good health. Both conserved end residues are part of each CDR3. A D gene is named only where the DNA matches it firmly. Expanded clones get a size class; other rows say once, few or many, or leave the size out.

TRBJ2-7	-	few	TRBV20-1	CSAGGYEQYF	TGCAGTGCCGGTGGCTACGAGCAGTACTTC
TRBJ2-7	TRBD2	-	TRBV6-5	CASSLFGGANEQYF	TGTGCCAGCAGTCTCTTCGGGGGGGCGAACGAGCAGTACTTC
TRBJ2-7	TRBD1	-	TRBV18	CASSPRSGQAYEQYF	TGTGCCAGCTCACCACGCTCGGGACAGGCCTACGAGCAGTACTTC
TRBJ2-5	-	few	TRBV19	CASSIDFGMKTQYF	TGTGCCAGTAGTATAGATTTCGGGATGAAGACCCAGTACTTC
TRBJ2-7	TRBD1	-	TRBV30	CAWTRDRYEQYF	TGTGCCTGGACGAGGGACAGGTACGAGCAGTACTTC
TRBJ2-5	-	-	TRBV6-6	CASSPGTAQETQYF	TGTGCCAGCAGTCCCGGGACTGCCCAAGAGACCCAGTACTTC
TRBJ2-7	TRBD1	once	TRBV30	CAWDRAISYEQYF	TGTGCCTGGGACAGGGCGATTTCCTACGAGCAGTACTTC
TRBJ2-1	-	few	TRBV19	CASRKTRDLIREQFF	TGTGCCAGTAGGAAAACCAGGGACTTGATCAGGGAGCAGTTCTTC
TRBJ2-7	-	few	TRBV7-2	CASSPPKGGTYEQYF	TGTGCCAGCAGCCCCCCGAAGGGCGGGACGTACGAGCAGTACTTC
TRBJ1-4	-	few	TRBV9	CASSLGHFEKLFF	TGTGCCAGCAGCCTGGGACATTTTGAAAAACTGTTTTTT
TRBJ1-2	-	few	TRBV27	CASSLVGSYGYTF	TGTGCCAGCAGTTTAGTGGGGAGCTATGGCTACACCTTC
TRBJ2-3	TRBD1	-	TRBV28	CASSGRTGWRTDTQYF	TGTGCCAGCAGTGGACGGACAGGTTGGCGGACAGATACGCAGTATTTT
TRBJ2-7	TRBD1	few	TRBV18	CASSPPGTGPSYEQYF	TGTGCCAGCTCACCACCCGGGACAGGTCCCTCCTACGAGCAGTACTTC
TRBJ1-1	TRBD1	few	TRBV11-1	CASSPGTGAFF	TGTGCCAGCAGCCCCGGGACAGGAGCTTTCTTT
TRBJ2-5	-	few	TRBV30	CAWSVLGQFAETQYF	TGTGCCTGGAGTGTTCTGGGGCAATTCGCAGAGACCCAGTACTTC
TRBJ1-5	-	few	TRBV2	CASSREANNQPQHF	TGTGCCAGCAGCCGTGAAGCTAACAATCAGCCCCAGCATTTT
TRBJ1-2	-	few	TRBV7-9	CASSLQGTWTDGYTF	TGTGCCAGCAGCTTACAGGGGACCTGGACGGATGGCTACACCTTC
TRBJ2-7	-	few	TRBV7-2	CASSGDKEPYEQYF	TGTGCCAGCAGCGGGGACAAGGAGCCCTACGAGCAGTACTTC
TRBJ2-3	TRBD2	-	TRBV30	CAWSSGGGSDTQYF	TGTGCCTGGTCTAGCGGGGGGGGTTCAGATACGCAGTATTTT
TRBJ2-3	-	once	TRBV28	CASSLSGDTQYF	TGTGCCAGCAGTTTATCGGGGGATACGCAGTATTTT
TRBJ2-1	TRBD2	few	TRBV5-1	CASSFPGAGGRNEQFF	TGCGCCAGCAGCTTCCCAGGGGCGGGAGGAAGGAATGAGCAGTTCTTC
TRBJ2-7	-	-	TRBV7-3	CASSPQNSYEQYF	TGTGCCAGCAGTCCACAAAACTCCTACGAGCAGTACTTC
TRBJ1-5	TRBD1	-	TRBV28	CASSFGTGTGLGQPQHF	TGTGCCAGCAGTTTCGGAACCGGGACAGGGCTAGGTCAGCCCCAGCATTTT
TRBJ2-5	-	-	TRBV7-2	CASSLLLGLRETQYF	TGTGCCAGCAGCCTGCTTTTGGGCCTACGGGAGACCCAGTACTTC
TRBJ1-5	-	-	TRBV5-4	CASSLDRQHQPQHF	TGTGCCAGCAGCCTGGACAGACAACATCAGCCCCAGCATTTT
TRBJ2-5	-	-	TRBV19	CASSMNGAETQYF	TGTGCCAGTAGTATGAACGGAGCGGAGACCCAGTACTTC
TRBJ2-4	-	few	TRBV27	CASSLLGASVKNIQYF	TGTGCCAGCAGTTTACTGGGGGCCAGTGTCAAAAACATTCAGTACTTC
TRBJ2-3	TRBD2	few	TRBV28	CASTSSLAGGQYF	TGTGCCAGCACCTCCTCCCTAGCGGGGGGGCAGTATTTT
TRBJ2-7	-	few	TRBV20-1	CSARGTLEQYF	TGCAGTGCTAGAGGGACTCTCGAGCAGTACTTC
TRBJ2-7	-	-	TRBV7-2	CASSLSGGGGNEQYF	TGTGCCAGCAGCTTATCCGGGGGAGGAGGGAACGAGCAGTACTTC
TRBJ1-1	TRBD1	-	TRBV2	CASSRTGGVNTEAFF	TGTGCCAGCAGCCGGACAGGGGGCGTGAACACTGAAGCTTTCTTT
TRBJ1-2	-	-	TRBV4-3	CASSQEARKNYGYTF	TGCGCCAGCAGCCAAGAGGCCAGGAAGAACTATGGCTACACCTTC
TRBJ1-2	TRBD1	few	TRBV7-9	CASSPLLARTGRGNYGYTF	TGTGCCAGCAGCCCTCTACTAGCCAGGACAGGGCGGGGTAACTATGGCTACACCTTC
TRBJ1-2	-	many	TRBV9	CASSVQGRANYGYTF	TGTGCCAGCAGCGTCCAGGGTCGAGCTAACTATGGCTACACCTTC
TRBJ2-5	-	few	TRBV6-6	CASNSQRETQYF	TGTGCCAGCAACTCTCAGCGGGAGACCCAGTACTTC
TRBJ1-2	-	few	TRBV5-6	CASSSVTVHYGYTF	TGTGCCAGCAGCTCTGTGACAGTCCACTATGGCTACACCTTC
TRBJ2-7	TRBD1	-	TRBV11-2	CASSFQGVDLYEQYF	TGTGCCAGCAGCTTCCAGGGGGTAGATTTATACGAGCAGTACTTC
TRBJ1-5	TRBD1	few	TRBV18	CASSYRDSGSNQPQHF	TGTGCCAGCTCATACCGGGACAGTGGTAGCAATCAGCCCCAGCATTTT
TRBJ1-2	TRBD1	-	TRBV18	CASSPGQGANYGYTF	TGTGCCAGCTCACCCGGACAGGGGGCTAACTATGGCTACACCTTC
TRBJ1-3	-	few	TRBV4-3	CASSQESGGRGNTIYF	TGCGCCAGCAGCCAAGAATCTGGGGGGAGAGGAAACACCATATATTTT
TRBJ2-5	TRBD2	few	TRBV4-1	CASSQDRASGRAAETQYF	TGCGCCAGCAGCCAAGACCGGGCTAGCGGGAGGGCCGCAGAGACCCAGTACTTC
TRBJ2-5	-	few	TRBV9	CASSPGTRPETQYF	TGTGCCAGCAGCCCGGGGACACGGCCCGAGACCCAGTACTTC
TRBJ1-1	-	-	TRBV30	CAWSPYTDSQAFF	TGTGCCTGGAGTCCGTACACCGATTCCCAAGCTTTCTTT
TRBJ2-2	-	-	TRBV18	CASSPDTGELFF	TGTGCCAGCTCACCCGACACCGGGGAGCTGTTTTTT
TRBJ1-1	-	few	TRBV5-6	CASSLGRQATEAFF	TGTGCCAGCAGCTTGGGTCGCCAGGCCACTGAAGCTTTCTTT
TRBJ2-1	TRBD2	-	TRBV10-3	CAISAGLAYDEQFF	TGTGCCATCAGTGCGGGACTAGCGTACGATGAGCAGTTCTTC
TRBJ2-2	TRBD2	few	TRBV7-3	CASSFSGGFNTGELFF	TGTGCCAGCAGCTTTAGCGGGGGCTTCAACACCGGGGAGCTGTTTTTT